This TCR beta chain originates from a study of blood T cell repertoires in COVID-19. Study as a whole: Spain, Italy and the United States supplied samples that represented acute and convalescent COVID-19. Nucleic acid was either cDNA or gDNA, and it came from T cells, B-cell-depleted T cells, or PBMCs.

The CDR3 is made up of 14 amino acids. The V gene's germline CDR1 is WNHNN and CDR2 SYGVQD (reference sequence). V was shortened by 6 bases and J by 0 bases, with 11 bases between the two germline ends. In the study's own analysis: For nucleated cells, counts were estimated from reference gene primer amplification. Clones were sequenced by immunoSEQ multiplex PCR, and TCRdb holds only the in-frame ones, with some missing. V and J calls plus clone size are reproduced from that table; the DNA served to infer D and trimming. The table has around 300,000 clones, almost 90% seen once. The sample taken for sequencing was peripheral blood. The gene calls are TRBV10-1 and TRBJ1-1, with D maybe TRBD1 (6 bases). The source is a woman aged 25 to 39 with COVID-19, enrolled during active disease. This CDR3 is CASSDGTMNTEAFF. CDR3 bases: TGCGCCAGCAGCGACGGGACAATGAACACTGAAGCTTTCTTT.